The 19 T cell receptor beta chains presented below share a single source sample, sequenced in a study of CD8+ T cells in alopecia areata. Extracted RNA was reverse transcribed into cDNA, the sequencing template. Assay: immunoSEQ multiplex PCR; the TCRdb copy retains only in-frame clones and omits some. The sample presents under 350,000 clones, none singletons. The sorting of pooled cutaneous lymph node cells relied on CD4, CD8alpha, NKG2D, NKG2ACE and other markers. Sequences were obtained from CD4+ T cells sorted from a lymph node. Source of these receptors: a C3H/HeJ mouse with alopecia areata. MHC haplotype here: H2-k.

Points on this clone: Gene names are mouse gene names. The read ends 4 residues before the CDR3 terminus; that terminus is restored from the germline J gene. V usage is TRBV13-2 and J usage is TRBJ2-1, with TRBD2 matching 10 bases. Germline CDR1 and CDR2: NNHNN and SYGAGS (reference sequence). The CDR3 contains 16 residues. Unmatched junction bases numbered 2, after V lost 1 base and J lost 1 base. CDR3 loop: CASGDPGLGNYAEQFF. The CDR3 DNA, read in part, is TGTGCCAGCGGTGATCCGGGACTGGGGAACTATGCT.

Of note for this clone: Germline and genes: mouse. Read data end 4 residues before the CDR3 end; the end is taken from the germline J gene. The chain carries TRBV13-3 and TRBJ1-1, with D possibly matching TRBD1 (5 bases). The CDR3 contains 13 residues. Germline V gene data show CDR1 as NNHDY and CDR2 as SYVADS. V shed 2 bases and J shed 4 bases, with 9 bases lying between them. The sequenced part of the CDR3 DNA is TGTGCCAGCAGTGACAGGGCGGGCACA. Protein: CASSDRAGT. The entire CDR3 protein reads CASSDRAGTEVFF.

Concerning this clone itself: Gene and germline names: mouse. The read falls 4 residues short of the CDR3 end, and the missing part is taken from the germline J gene. This chain uses TRBV13-3 with TRBJ2-2, with 10 bases that match TRBD1. Germline CDR1 and CDR2: NNHDY and SYVADS. The J segment lost 4 bases and the V segment lost 5 bases, leaving 5 bases of the junction unmatched. The CDR3 extends over 15 amino acids. CDR3 bases read: TGTGCCAGCAGGGGGGACAGGGGATTCACCGGG. As protein: CASRGDRGFTG. The full CDR3 is CASRGDRGFTGQLYF.

Concerning this clone: Germline and genes: mouse. The read halts 4 residues ahead of the CDR3 end, with the missing end drawn from the germline J gene. J is TRBJ2-1 and V is TRBV13-1; possibly TRBD2 for D (6 bases). The CDR3 consists of 13 residues. Germline V lookup: CDR1 NSHNY, CDR2 SYGAGN. The ends were cut back, 3 bases at V and 6 bases at J, with 10 bases in the middle. CDR3 bases read: TGTGCCAGCAGTGTTCGGGGGGTTGCT. Its protein is CASSVRGVA. The whole CDR3 protein reads CASSVRGVAEQFF.

This clone was seen at least ten times. Mouse gene names and germline throughout. With the read ending 3 residues before the CDR3 end, the germline J gene is used to fill in that end. The J gene is TRBJ1-6, the V gene TRBV1; no firm D call. TRBJ1-6 is an ORF; its function is uncertain. V was cut by 0 bases and J by 7 bases, with 7 bases left in between. The CDR3 length is 14 residues. Germline CDR1 reads NSQYPW; CDR2 reads LRSPGD (reference sequence). CDR3 DNA, as far as it was read: TGCACCTGCAGTGCAGATTTCAGAAATTCGCCC. This gives the protein CTCSADFRNSP. The CDR3 in full is CTCSADFRNSPLYF.

This clone was observed a few times. Genes and germline are mouse. The CDR3 end falls 4 residues outside the read, so it is completed with the germline J gene. This chain uses TRBV31 with TRBJ2-1; D uncertain. This CDR3 region has 13 residues. CDR1 and CDR2 (germline): GKSSPN, SITVG. The CDR3: CAWSLELIAEQFF. The sequenced part of the CDR3 DNA is TGTGCCTGGAGTCTAGAACTTATCGCT.

This clone was observed a handful of times. All gene names here are mouse names. CDR3 bases read: TGTGCCAGCAGTTTCGGGACTGGGGGCGCCCAAGAC. Encoded protein: CASSFGTGGAQD. The whole CDR3 reads CASSFGTGGAQDTQYF. The genes are TRBV14 and TRBJ2-5; 11 positions agree with TRBD2. The read ends 4 residues before the CDR3 terminus; that terminus is restored from the germline J gene. The germline V gene has CDR1 SGHDT and CDR2 FRDEAV. This CDR3 comprises 16 residues. V shed 1 base and J 2 bases; nucleotides not matched to a gene: 3.

For this clone: Gene names denote mouse genes. Other DNA sequences in this specimen translate into the identical CDR3. The chain's CDR3 is CTCSAGTGRGTGQLYF. The sequenced part of the CDR3 DNA is TGCACCTGCAGTGCGGGGACAGGGAGGGGCACCGGG. The chain carries TRBV1 and TRBJ2-2; 9 bases match TRBD1. Read data end 4 residues before the CDR3 end; the end is taken from the germline J gene. Trimming at V came to 3 bases and at J to 4 bases, leaving 6 bases not matched to a gene. CDR3 length equals 16 residues. Germline CDR1 and CDR2: NSQYPW and LRSPGD (reference sequence).

Turning to this clone: These gene names are mouse names. The read ends 4 residues early relative to the CDR3; the germline J gene fills the gap. V and J are TRBV2 and TRBJ2-2, with D maybe TRBD1 (6 bases). Trimming took off 3 bases at V and 0 bases at J, with 8 bases between the two ends. Germline CDR1 and CDR2: LGHNA and YSYQKL. CDR3 length equals 15 residues. The sequenced part of the CDR3 DNA is TGTGCCAGCAGCCACACAGGGTCAAACACCGGG. This gives the protein CASSHTGSNTG. The entire CDR3 sequence reads CASSHTGSNTGQLYF.

The sample holds many counts of this clone. All gene names here are mouse names. The read gets to within 4 residues of the CDR3 end, and the germline J gene fills in the rest. The chain uses TRBV17 and TRBJ2-3; D may be TRBD1 (5 bases). V lost 0 bases and J 2 bases, leaving 6 bases between the germline ends. Looked up from germline, CDR1 is MNHDT and CDR2 is YYDKIL. The CDR3 has 14 residues. The DNA read from the CDR3 is TGTGCTAGCAGTAGAGACAGGGATGCAGAA. Its protein product is CASSRDRDAE. The CDR3 reads in full as CASSRDRDAETLYF.

This clone was counted only a few times. Gene names and germline match the mouse. The read ends 4 residues before the CDR3 terminus; that terminus is restored from the germline J gene. This same CDR3 is encoded by further DNA sequences in the sample. V and J are TRBV1 and TRBJ2-5, with 10 bases aligning to TRBD2. Unmatched junction bases numbered 3, after V lost 1 base and J lost 2 bases. The V gene's germline CDR1 is NSQYPW and CDR2 LRSPGD (reference sequence). The CDR3 is 16 residues long. Incomplete CDR3 DNA: TGCACCTGCAGTGCAGGACTGGGGGGAGGCCAAGAC. Protein sequence: CTCSAGLGGGQD. The whole CDR3 is CTCSAGLGGGQDTQYF.

A few counts support this clone. The gene symbols are mouse symbols. The sequence runs out 4 residues before the end of the CDR3; the remainder is reconstructed from the germline J gene. The V and J genes are TRBV31 and TRBJ1-2, with D possibly TRBD1 on 5 matching bases. Trimming shortened V by 3 bases and J by 3 bases, and 11 bases separated the two germline ends. Germline V gene data show CDR1 as GKSSPN and CDR2 as SITVG. There are 13 residues in the CDR3. The CDR3 sequence: CAWRMGVYSDYTF. The CDR3 DNA, read in part, is TGTGCCTGGAGAATGGGGGTGTACTCC.

A remark on this clone: The gene symbols are mouse symbols. The sequence runs out 4 residues before the end of the CDR3; the remainder is reconstructed from the germline J gene. The rearrangement links TRBV17 to TRBJ2-1; 9 positions match TRBD1. The V gene's germline CDR1 is MNHDT and CDR2 YYDKIL. Trimming took 5 bases from V and 5 from J; bases not matched to a gene: 7. CDR3 length: 15 residues. CDR3 protein: CASSRRDRENAEQFF. The part of the CDR3 DNA that was read is TGTGCTAGCAGTCGCCGGGACAGGGAAAATGCT. The full variable domain, its missing parts supplied by reference TRBV17 and TRBJ2-1, is DTTVKQNPRYKLARVGKPVNLICSQTMNHDTMYWYQKKPNQAPKLLLFYYDKILNREADTFEKFQSSRPNNSFCSLYIGSAGLEYSAMYLCASSRRDRENAEQFFGPGTRLTVL.

Remarks on this clone: Mouse gene names and germline throughout. Coverage ceases 4 residues before the CDR3 finishes, and the germline J gene fills in the end. This rearrangement joins TRBV13-3 to TRBJ2-3; TRBD2 matches 7 bases. J lost 0 bases, V lost 5 bases, and 6 bases had no gene match. From germline, CDR1 is NNHDY and CDR2 SYVADS. The CDR3 has 15 amino acids. The DNA read from the CDR3 is TGTGCCAGCAGGGACTGGAGATCTAGTGCAGAA. Amino acids: CASRDWRSSAE. The entire CDR3 sequence reads CASRDWRSSAETLYF.

Comments on this clone: The gene symbols are mouse symbols. This specimen includes other DNA sequences encoding the same CDR3. The CDR3: CASSSTANSDYTF. The sequenced part of the CDR3 DNA is TGTGCCAGCAGTTCAACAGCAAACTCC. The V gene is TRBV19, the J gene TRBJ1-2; D is unclear. From the germline J gene comes the end of the CDR3, since the read stops 4 residues before it. This CDR3 spans 13 amino acids. The ends were cut back, 4 bases at V and 0 bases at J, with 7 bases in the middle. Germline values: CDR1 FNHDT, CDR2 SITEND (reference sequence).

This clone was seen a few times. Gene names follow the mouse nomenclature. With the read ending 4 residues before the CDR3 end, the germline J gene is used to fill in that end. The chain joins TRBV13-2 to TRBJ2-5; 7 bases are shared with TRBD1. The CDR3 covers 15 residues. CDR1 is NNHNN, CDR2 SYGAGS, per germline (reference sequence). V shed 0 bases, J shed 1 base, and the junction held 2 bases outside the gene matches. The CDR3 spells CASGDADRDQDTQYF. The sequenced part of the CDR3 DNA is TGTGCCAGCGGTGATGCAGACAGGGACCAAGAC.

This clone turned up a few times. Genes here carry mouse names. Sequencing ends 4 residues short of the CDR3 end; the germline J gene provides the rest. The V call is TRBV13-1, the J call TRBJ1-2; D is uncertain. Germline CDR1 and CDR2: NSHNY and SYGAGN. Deletions cut 5 bases from V and 0 bases from J, with 8 bases between. The CDR3 loop spans 13 amino acids. The CDR3 protein is CASSPRSNSDYTF. Partial CDR3 DNA: TGTGCCAGCAGCCCCAGATCAAACTCC.

This clone has a count of ten or more. Just one base apart from a much larger clone, this may be a read error. These gene names are mouse names. From the germline J gene comes the end of the CDR3, since the read stops 4 residues before it. V usage is TRBV13-1 and J usage is TRBJ1-2; a weak D match, TRBD1 (5 bases). This CDR3 contains 13 residues. V was shortened by 5 bases and J by 0 bases, with 8 bases between the two germline ends. The germline V gene has CDR1 NSHNY and CDR2 SYGAGN. CDR3 amino acids: CASRDIANSDYTF. Incomplete CDR3 DNA: TGTGCCAGCAGGGACATTGCAAACTCC.

Regarding this clone: Gene names are the mouse ones. This chain's CDR3 is CASSGPGQNSPLYF. The sequenced CDR3 bases are TGTGCCAGCAGTGGTCCGGGACAGAATTCGCCC. J is TRBJ1-6 and V is TRBV13-1, with TRBD1 identical over 7 bases. The read halts 3 residues ahead of the CDR3 end, with the missing end drawn from the germline J gene. TRBJ1-6 qualifies as an ORF whose function is uncertain. CDR1 and CDR2 from the germline V gene are NSHNY and SYGAGN. With 3 bases clipped from V and 7 bases from J, the junction kept 4 bases outside the gene matches. CDR3 size: 14 residues.